The 5 T cell receptor beta chains below come from one sample, sequenced in a study of T-cell memory formation after mild COVID-19. MiXCR, applied by TCRdb to the 5' RACE reads, yields one record per CDR3 protein. The sample consists of 300,000 to 400,000 distinct CDR3 sequences, around 27% of them appearing once. The sample taken for sequencing was PBMCs or a T cell subset sorted from them (not recorded which). The receptor source for this set is an adult woman who had mild COVID-19 (a few samples of this study predate the infection). Cell type and time point are not known.

This clonotype was observed a few times. The V call is TRBV30, the J call TRBJ2-1; possible D gene TRBD2, 5 bases. Germline loops: CDR1 GTSNPN, CDR2 SVGIG (reference sequence). Trimming pared 5 bases from V and 6 bases from J, leaving 20 bases between. The CDR3 consists of 15 residues. The CDR3 DNA is TGTGCCTGGGCCCGGGATAATTCGTTTACCAATGAGCAGTTCTTC. Encoded protein: CAWARDNSFTNEQFF.

V and J are TRBV5-1 and TRBJ2-5, with D possibly TRBD2 on 6 matching bases. CDR1 is SGHRS and CDR2 is YFSETQ in the germline V gene. The CDR3 extends over 16 amino acids. Trimming pared 3 bases from V and 1 base from J, leaving 16 bases between. DNA of the CDR3: TGCGCCAGCAGCTGGGGGGAGTGGGCCAGCCAAGAGACCCAGTACTTC. Residues: CASSWGEWASQETQYF.

The rearrangement links TRBV20-1 to TRBJ1-6; D is possibly TRBD1 (5 bases). Trimming stripped 2 bases from V and 10 bases from J, with 18 bases between. Germline CDR1 DFQATT, CDR2 SNEGSKA (reference sequence). The CDR3 length is 15 residues. CDR3 protein: CSARIDTTGGSPLHF. CDR3 nucleotide sequence: TGCAGTGCTAGAATCGACACTACGGGGGGATCACCCCTCCACTTT.

This clonotype was counted once. V is TRBV10-3 and J is TRBJ2-2, with a possible D match to TRBD1 (6 bases). V was cut by 10 bases and J by 5 bases, with 14 bases left in between. This CDR3 contains 13 residues. Germline lookup yields CDR1 ENHRY and CDR2 SYGVKD. The CDR3 reads CATSGEVTGELFF. The CDR3 coding sequence is TGTGCCACCTCAGGGGAAGTGACCGGGGAGCTGTTTTTT.

This clonotype was recorded a few times. This chain connects TRBV10-3 to TRBJ2-3; 8 bases map to TRBD2. Unmatched junction bases numbered 15, after V lost 6 bases and J lost 1 base. The CDR3 has 18 residues. The V gene's germline CDR1 is ENHRY and CDR2 SYGVKD. CDR3: CAIRNPAGVIAGTDTQYF. CDR3 bases: TGTGCCATCAGAAACCCAGCGGGAGTGATCGCTGGCACAGATACGCAGTATTTT.